Each of the 11 T cell receptor beta chains below was sequenced from the same sample in a study of cytomegalovirus exposure and HLA in healthy donors. The PCR used 60 Vbeta and 13 Jbeta primers. Produced via immunoSEQ multiplex PCR; TCRdb's table is partial and in-frame only. The sample records over 150,000 clones, around 80% being singletons. Sequencing input: PBMCs. Receptor source: a woman aged 55-75 years in good health and CMV-seropositive.

The genes are TRBV6-1 and TRBJ2-2; TRBD2 matches at 9 bases. Germline V gene lookup returns CDR1 MNHNS and CDR2 SASEGT. This CDR3 spans 14 amino acids. V was pared by 4 bases and J by 6 bases, with 3 bases of the junction left unmatched. CDR3: CASSVAGGPGELFF. CDR3 nucleotides: TGTGCCAGCAGTGTTGCGGGGGGGCCCGGGGAGCTGTTTTTT.

V is TRBV6-6 and J is TRBJ2-7; the D gene is possibly TRBD1 (6 bases). Looked up from germline, CDR1 is MNHNY and CDR2 is SVGAGI (reference sequence). The ends were cut back, 4 bases at V and 0 bases at J, with 16 bases in the middle. The CDR3 is 16 amino acids. This CDR3 reads CASSSIDRTNSYEQYF. In nucleotides, the CDR3 is TGTGCCAGCAGTTCAATCGACAGGACCAACTCCTACGAGCAGTACTTC.

V gene TRBV7-9 combines with J gene TRBJ2-7, with TRBD2 identical over 10 bases. Per the germline V gene, CDR1 is SEHNR and CDR2 is FQNEAQ (reference sequence). The CDR3 runs 15 residues. Trimming cost V 5 bases and J 6 bases; bases outside gene matches: 10. The CDR3 DNA reads as TGTGCCAGCAGCCCCGGGACTAGCGAGGCGGTCGAGCAGTACTTC. Amino acids: CASSPGTSEAVEQYF.

The V and J genes are TRBV28 and TRBJ2-4; no clear D gene. This CDR3 spans 16 amino acids. Germline loops: CDR1 MDHEN, CDR2 SYDVKM. The V gene lost 4 bases and the J gene lost 6 bases, with 19 bases spanning the gap. The CDR3 loop reads CASSYTTQAVGNIQYF. Written as DNA, the CDR3 is TGTGCCAGCAGTTACACCACGCAGGCAGTGGGAAACATTCAGTACTTC.

The rearrangement joins TRBV28 to TRBJ2-5, with D unclear. The DNA end lines up better with TRBJ2-7; the J call may be wrong. The CDR3 sequence is 12 residues long. Germline CDR1 reads MDHEN; CDR2 reads SYDVKM. CDR3 DNA sequence: TGTGCCAGCAGTTTAGTGCCATACGAGCAGTACTTC. Its translation is CASSLVPYEQYF.

This clone was counted only a few times. V usage is TRBV4-1 and J usage is TRBJ1-2; 9 positions agree with TRBD1. In germline, CDR1 is MGHRA, CDR2 YSYEKL. The CDR3 extends over 15 amino acids. V was clipped by 3 bases and J by 4 bases; unmatched bases: 6. CDR3 loop: CASSQPGQGAYGYTF. As DNA, the CDR3 is TGCGCCAGCAGCCAGCCGGGACAGGGAGCCTATGGCTACACCTTC.

V is TRBV9 and J is TRBJ2-1, with D uncertain. With 4 bases removed from V and 3 bases from J, the gap between germline ends came to 26 bases. This CDR3 contains 19 residues. The V gene's germline CDR1 is SGDLS and CDR2 YYNGEE. In DNA form, the CDR3 reads TGTGCCAGCAGCCCTACCCCCTTGAGTAGCTTGGGTTTCTACAATGAGCAGTTCTTC. It is translated as CASSPTPLSSLGFYNEQFF.

This chain joins TRBV4-1 and TRBJ1-2; TRBD1 matches 7 bases. The CDR3 totals 13 residues. The V gene end was trimmed by 0 bases and the J gene end by 8 bases; junction bases not matched to a gene: 3. Germline values: CDR1 MGHRA, CDR2 YSYEKL. The CDR3 DNA is TGCGCCAGCAGCCAAGAACAGGGGAACGGCTACACCTTC. It encodes CASSQEQGNGYTF.

The chain uses TRBV19 and TRBJ1-5; 9 bases are a match to TRBD1. The V gene end was trimmed by 2 bases and the J gene end by 0 bases; junction bases not matched to a gene: 2. In germline, CDR1 is LNHDA, CDR2 SQIVND (reference sequence). This CDR3 is 16 amino acids long. The CDR3 sequence: CASSIRGQGSNQPQHF. DNA of the CDR3: TGTGCCAGTAGTATAAGGGGACAGGGTAGCAATCAGCCCCAGCATTTT. Combining the CDR3 with reference TRBV19 and TRBJ1-5 gives the whole variable domain DGGITQSPKYLFRKEGQNVTLSCEQNLNHDAMYWYRQDPGQGLRLIYYSQIVNDFQKGDIAEGYSVSREKKESFPLTVTSAQKNPTAFYLCASSIRGQGSNQPQHFGDGTRLSIL.

The rearrangement joins TRBV11-2 to TRBJ2-7; 9 nucleotides align to TRBD2. Germline trimming cut 5 bases from V and 4 bases from J; bases unmatched to any gene: 6. The CDR3 has 14 residues. Germline CDR1 and CDR2: SGHAT and FQNNGV. DNA of the CDR3: TGTGCCAGCAGCGTTAGCGGGAGCGGGTACGAGCAGTACTTC. This sequence encodes CASSVSGSGYEQYF.

The chain employs TRBV30 and TRBJ1-4; D is possibly TRBD1 (5 bases). CDR3 length: 15 residues. Germline V gives CDR1 GTSNPN, CDR2 SVGIG (reference sequence). The germline V and J ends were trimmed by 4 bases and 5 bases, with 17 bases remaining between them. This chain's CDR3 is CAWNNPGLSNEKLFF. The CDR3 region has the DNA TGTGCCTGGAACAACCCGGGACTTTCGAATGAAAAACTGTTTTTT. Looking up the rest from reference TRBV30 and TRBJ1-4 gives the full variable domain: SQTIHQWPATLVQPVGSPLSLECTVEGTSNPNLYWYRQAAGRGLQLLFYSVGIGQISSEVPQNLSASRPQDRQFILSSKKLLLSDSGFYLCAWNNPGLSNEKLFFGSGTQLSVL.